The 25 T cell receptor beta chains in this list originate from one sample, sequenced in a study of shared clonotypes between healthy human individuals. Method: immunoSEQ multiplex PCR; TCRdb's copy keeps in-frame clones and lacks some. The repertoire has 900,000 to 1,200,000 clones, approximately 80% of them found once; the top ten carry roughly 0.65%. The sequencing input was memory CD4+ T cells from PBMCs. This sample's subset: CD45RA-negative fraction. Receptors originate from a man aged 18 to 30 in good health. Some clones in this sample may be carry-over from other donors' samples.

This clone was recorded once. The same CDR3 arises from other DNA sequences in this sample as well. The CDR3 here is CAWLRGRSGNTIYF. In DNA, the CDR3 is TGTGCCTGGCTCAGGGGGCGGTCTGGAAACACCATATATTTT. This sequence joins TRBV30 and TRBJ1-3, with 8 bases aligning to TRBD1. CDR3 size: 14 residues. Germline V gene data show CDR1 as GTSNPN and CDR2 as SVGIG (reference sequence). V shed 5 bases, J shed 1 base, and the junction held 4 bases outside the gene matches.

This clone turned up a few times. At the DNA level, this CDR3 is encoded by other sequences in the same sample as well. This sequence joins TRBV18 and TRBJ2-5; D is unclear. The CDR3 sequence is 12 residues long. Between the trimmed V and J ends, which lost 3 bases and 4 bases, there was a span of 6 bases. Germline V CDR1 and CDR2: KGHSH, LQKENI. The CDR3 region has the DNA TGTGCCAGCTCACCGGAGAGAGAGACCCAGTACTTC. It codes for CASSPERETQYF.

The chain combines TRBV28 with TRBJ1-1; D might be TRBD1 (5 bases). With 2 bases removed from V and 8 bases from J, the gap between germline ends came to 9 bases. The CDR3 length is 12 residues. Germline CDR1 and CDR2: MDHEN and SYDVKM. CDR3 DNA sequence: TGTGCCAGCAGTTTAGCGGGGCAGGAAGCTTTCTTT. Its translation is CASSLAGQEAFF.

To note about this clone: A read error is likely here: a far larger clone is one base away. V usage is TRBV28 and J usage is TRBJ1-1; D call uncertain. Trimming took off 10 bases at V and 6 bases at J, with 18 bases between the two ends. CDR3 length equals 13 residues. Looked up from germline, CDR1 is MDHEN and CDR2 is SYDVKM. Here the CDR3 reads CAIRSQYTAEAFF. DNA for the CDR3: TGTGCCATCCGCTCGCAATATACCGCTGAAGCTTTCTTT.

The chain recombines TRBV5-8 with TRBJ1-2; 9 nucleotides agree with TRBD1. Per germline, CDR1 SGHTS and CDR2 YDEGEE. The CDR3 has 13 residues. V shed 3 bases, J shed 7 bases, and the junction held 4 bases outside the gene matches. The chain's CDR3 is CASSWGDRAGYTF. In DNA, the CDR3 is TGTGCCAGCAGCTGGGGGGACAGGGCTGGCTACACCTTC.

For the CDR3, the DNA is TGTGCCAGCAGTGACTACCTAGCGGGACGGTACGAGCAGTACTTC. This translates into CASSDYLAGRYEQYF. V is TRBV27 and J is TRBJ2-7, with 9 nucleotides matching TRBD2. Germline V gives CDR1 MNHEY, CDR2 SMNVEV (reference sequence). CDR3 length: 15 residues. V lost 5 bases, J lost 4 bases, and 9 bases stayed unmatched.

The CDR3 sequence: CASSGGIAEQFF. In nucleotides, the CDR3 is TGCGCCAGCAGCGGTGGGATAGCGGAGCAGTTCTTC. The chain joins TRBV5-1 to TRBJ2-1, with TRBD2 as a possible D gene (5 bases). V was cut by 4 bases and J by 10 bases, with 12 bases left in between. The CDR3 runs 12 residues. Germline CDR1 reads SGHRS; CDR2 reads YFSETQ.

This clone was seen only a few times. V gene TRBV5-4 combines with J gene TRBJ2-7; D call uncertain. The CDR3 is 16 residues long. Looked up from germline, CDR1 is SGHNT and CDR2 is YYREEE (reference sequence). Trimming removed 0 bases at V and 6 bases at J, with 19 bases between. CDR3 in amino acids: CASSLDWASRPGEQYF. The CDR3 nucleotides read TGTGCCAGCAGCTTGGATTGGGCTAGTCGGCCCGGCGAGCAGTACTTC.

This chain links TRBV18 with TRBJ1-3; D is uncertain. The V end lost 2 bases, the J end lost 0 bases, and 20 bases lay between the germline ends. Germline V gives CDR1 KGHSH, CDR2 LQKENI. CDR3 length: 19 amino acids. CDR3 protein: CASSPRAPGVLHSGNTIYF. The DNA of the CDR3 is TGTGCCAGCTCACCAAGGGCCCCGGGTGTTCTTCACTCTGGAAACACCATATATTTT. Full variable domain (rest looked up from reference TRBV18 and TRBJ1-3): NAGVMQNPRHLVRRRGQEARLRCSPMKGHSHVYWYRQLPEEGLKFMVYLQKENIIDESGMPKERFSAEFPKEGPSILRIQQVVRGDSAAYFCASSPRAPGVLHSGNTIYFGEGSWLTVV.

With respect to this clone: This may come from a read error, since a much larger clone is one base off. This chain uses TRBV10-2 with TRBJ2-3, with TRBD2 matching 7 bases. CDR3 length: 14 amino acids. Germline values: CDR1 WSHSY, CDR2 SAAADI. The CDR3 region is CTSEVGGGTDTQYF. The CDR3 nucleotides are TGCACCAGCGAGGTGGGAGGGGGCACAGATACGCAGTATTTT.

The chain recombines TRBV28 with TRBJ2-3; tentatively, D is TRBD1 (5 bases). V lost 4 bases and J 4 bases, leaving 12 bases between the germline ends. In germline, CDR1 is MDHEN, CDR2 SYDVKM. There are 14 residues in the CDR3. CDR3 bases: TGTGCCAGCAGTTCAGCAGGGCATGCAGATACGCAGTATTTT. Its protein is CASSSAGHADTQYF.

This clone appeared many times. The J gene is TRBJ2-1, the V gene TRBV7-9; 11 nucleotides align to TRBD2. V lost 5 bases and J lost 6; bases outside the gene matches: 6. The V gene's germline CDR1 is SEHNR and CDR2 FQNEAQ (reference sequence). CDR3 length: 15 residues. In DNA form, the CDR3 reads TGTGCCAGCAGCCGACTAGCGGGAAGAAGCAATGAGCAGTTCTTC. As protein: CASSRLAGRSNEQFF.

This clone was seen a few times. The gene calls are TRBV25-1 and TRBJ2-1, with TRBD2 as a possible D gene (6 bases). In germline, CDR1 is MGHDK, CDR2 SYGVNS. The CDR3 consists of 15 residues. V lost 7 bases, J lost 1 base, and 14 bases lay in between. CDR3 loop: CASTGKAGSYNEQFF. The CDR3, as DNA: TGTGCCAGCACCGGTAAGGCGGGATCCTACAATGAGCAGTTCTTC.

On this clone itself: Other DNA sequences in the same sample also yield this CDR3. This sequence joins TRBV5-1 and TRBJ1-2, with 9 bases matching TRBD1. The CDR3 covers 14 residues. V lost 1 base, J lost 8 bases, and 6 bases stayed unmatched. The V gene's germline CDR1 is SGHRS and CDR2 YFSETQ. CDR3 protein: CASSLPGTGKGYTF. The DNA for the CDR3 is TGCGCCAGCAGCTTGCCCGGGACAGGGAAAGGCTACACCTTC.

For the CDR3, the DNA is TGCGCCAGCAGTCTGGTGGGAGCCCCCCCTGAGCAGTTCTTC. Protein: CASSLVGAPPEQFF. The chain carries TRBV5-1 and TRBJ2-1; D might be TRBD2 (5 bases). The V gene's germline CDR1 is SGHRS and CDR2 YFSETQ. The length of the CDR3 is 14 residues. Trimming took 5 bases from V and 9 from J, leaving 18 bases between them.

The V gene is TRBV7-9, the J gene TRBJ2-7; perhaps D is TRBD1 or TRBD2 (5 bases each). This CDR3 is built from 13 residues. With 3 bases removed from V and 2 bases from J, the gap between germline ends came to 8 bases. Germline V gives CDR1 SEHNR, CDR2 FQNEAQ (reference sequence). CDR3 region: CASSFTGPYEQYF. In DNA form, the CDR3 reads TGTGCCAGCAGCTTTACGGGACCCTACGAGCAGTACTTC.

At least ten counts were recorded for this clone. The rearrangement links TRBV27 to TRBJ2-7, with 8 positions matching TRBD2. The CDR3 has 14 residues. CDR1 is MNHEY and CDR2 is SMNVEV in the germline V gene (reference sequence). The ends lost 4 bases at V and 1 base at J; junction bases unmatched: 3. CDR3 region: CASSWGTRSYEQYF. CDR3 bases: TGTGCCAGCAGTTGGGGGACTAGATCCTACGAGCAGTACTTC.

As for this clone: At the DNA level, this CDR3 is encoded by other sequences in the same sample as well. The rearrangement links TRBV9 to TRBJ2-7; no reliable D call. The germline V gene encodes CDR1 SGDLS and CDR2 YYNGEE. V lost 0 bases, J lost 2 bases, and 6 bases lay in between. This CDR3 is 13 amino acids long. In nucleotides, the CDR3 is TGTGCCAGCAGCGTAGGTCCAGCCTACGAGCAGTACTTC. As protein: CASSVGPAYEQYF.

The CDR3 DNA sequence: TGTGCCAGCAGAGGAAGCCTAGCGCGGAATGAGCAGTTCTTC. Amino acid sequence: CASRGSLARNEQFF. The chain carries TRBV27 and TRBJ2-1, with D tentatively TRBD2 (6 bases). This CDR3 comprises 14 residues. Trimming removed 6 bases at V and 7 bases at J, with 16 bases between. CDR1 is MNHEY and CDR2 is SMNVEV in the germline V gene (reference sequence).

The rearrangement links TRBV9 to TRBJ2-5; 11 bases match TRBD2. The J segment lost 5 bases and the V segment lost 2 bases, leaving 2 bases of the junction unmatched. CDR3 length: 14 residues. Germline V gene data show CDR1 as SGDLS and CDR2 as YYNGEE. The CDR3 nucleotides are TGTGCCAGCAGCGTCTCTAGCGGGAGGGAGACCCAGTACTTC. Amino acid sequence: CASSVSSGRETQYF.

The chain carries TRBV19 and TRBJ1-4; D is ambiguous. Germline CDR1 LNHDA, CDR2 SQIVND (reference sequence). CDR3 length: 17 amino acids. Trimming shortened V by 0 bases and J by 1 base, and 12 bases separated the two germline ends. Written as DNA, the CDR3 is TGTGCCAGTAGTATAGATCTGGAGCAGCTAACTAATGAAAAACTGTTTTTT. As protein: CASSIDLEQLTNEKLFF.

This chain links TRBV2 with TRBJ1-5; no clear D. The germline V gene encodes CDR1 SNHLY and CDR2 FYNNEI. V was clipped by 2 bases and J by 0 bases, with 8 bases between them. The CDR3 length is 15 residues. The CDR3 bases are TGTGCCAGCAGTGAAAGCTCGATTAGCAATCAGCCCCAGCATTTT. Protein product: CASSESSISNQPQHF.

The CDR3 DNA reads as TGTGCCAGCAGTGAATATGGGCAGGGCTTGAACGAGCAGTACTTC. Translated, it gives CASSEYGQGLNEQYF. J is TRBJ2-7 and V is TRBV2, with D possibly being TRBD1 (5 bases). Trimming pared 2 bases from V and 5 bases from J, leaving 16 bases between. The CDR3 length is 15 residues. CDR1 is SNHLY, CDR2 FYNNEI, per germline.

In its sample, this clone was seen many times. The CDR3 nucleotides read TGCGCCAGCAGCCAACCCGGACAGGGGACCCAGTACTTC. Protein product: CASSQPGQGTQYF. The rearrangement links TRBV4-1 to TRBJ2-5; 8 nucleotides match TRBD1. V shed 2 bases, J shed 7 bases, and the junction held 3 bases outside the gene matches. CDR3 size: 13 residues. From germline, CDR1 is MGHRA and CDR2 YSYEKL.

The CDR3 DNA sequence: TGTGCCAGCAGCTCGAACTCTCCTGGCTACACCTTC. Translating it yields CASSSNSPGYTF. The chain joins TRBV5-5 to TRBJ1-2; D unclear. V lost 3 bases, J lost 7 bases, and 10 bases lay in between. CDR1 and CDR2 (germline): SGHKS, YYEKEE (reference sequence). CDR3 length equals 12 residues. The full variable domain, in which reference TRBV5-5 and TRBJ1-2 provide the parts outside the CDR3, is DAGVTQSPTHLIKTRGQQVTLRCSPISGHKSVSWYQQVLGQGPQFIFQYYEKEERGRGNFPDRFSARQFPNYSSELNVNALLLGDSALYLCASSSNSPGYTFGSGTRLTVV.